A single T cell receptor (beta chain) is shown here with its context. The specificity of this receptor is unknown. The library was produced with the immunoSEQ multiplex PCR assay. For the multiplex PCR, a mixture combining 60 forward primers for TCR Vbeta segments and 13 reverse primers for TCR Jbeta segments was used. The CDR3 region of rearranged TCR beta genes was amplified from genomic DNA with a multiplex PCR assay. The Illumina HiSeq System was used to sequence the amplified TCR beta libraries as 87-base-pair reads. In the authors' own workflow: In a later analysis, 70 million to 95 million unique TCR beta chains were counted across the 500 to 850 repertoires, and around 11 million of these chains were shared by at least two donors. To remove PCR and sequencing errors, raw reads were error-corrected and collapsed into unique sequences using a nearest-neighbor algorithm that merged closely related sequences. CDR3 sequences were aligned to IMGT reference sequences to assign V, D and J gene segments. For a sequence to be retained, a match of at least six nucleotides was required to both a V gene segment and a J gene segment. Rearrangements were classified as productive when the CDR3 lacked stop codons and remained in frame with V and J, and all other rearrangements were classified as non-productive. Following IMGT convention, CDR3 was defined as the stretch from the second conserved V-encoded cysteine up to the conserved J-encoded phenylalanine. The earlier analysis of roughly 590 of the donors excluded any sequence lacking an unambiguous match to a single V gene segment. An earlier analysis of fewer than 650 of the donors classified V segments as functional when productive rearrangements were above 56.7% and as segregating when the standard deviation between donors was above 5%. A statistical classification framework was built for diagnosing cytomegalovirus status from the catalog of TCR beta chain sequences. In a later analysis, TCR nucleotide sequences were compared against IMGT/GENE-DB human TR gene sequences so that V and J genes could be assigned. A later analysis assigned CDR3 sequences and most-parsimonious VDJ recombination scenarios with the TCRdist pipeline. In a later analysis, every TCR beta chain was defined by the combination of its CDR3 amino acid sequence and its V-gene family, and reads without a unique V-gene family were dropped. In a later analysis, fewer than 650 highly shared, low-generation-probability nucleotide sequences were removed to address suspected cross-contamination and a sequencing artifact. In a later analysis, a clonal expansion index for each public chain was calculated from normalized within-repertoire ranks of inferred template counts. A later analysis computed generation probabilities with a VDJ recombination model fitted to out-of-frame rearrangements, and checked the results against IGoR. A later analysis scored TCR-TCR, TCR-HLA and TCR-CMV co-occurrence with hypergeometric tests, applying a repertoire-size bias correction to TCR pairs. A later analysis estimated false discovery rates by permuting HLA or CMV assignments 20 times. A later analysis grouped co-occurring TCRs with DBSCAN, adding TCRdist sequence similarity when clustering within HLA-allele-positive subsets. Co-occurrence clustering excluded repertoires with fewer than 30,000 or more than 120,000 public chains, plus five with anomalous nucleotide sharing. This is the immuneACCESS table as TCRdb keeps it, with only in-frame sequences that have V and J called. A part of the clones is gone; compared with another copy, unresolved V genes explain less than half, and the rest is unexplained. From that table come the V and J calls and clone size; the DNA was used to work out D and trimming. The table held for this sample gives roughly 200,000 clones. The ten top clones hold about 6.8% of the sample.

This sample was included in a study of cytomegalovirus exposure and HLA in healthy donors (dated by TCRdb to about 2017). Regarding the research as a whole: According to an earlier analysis of 587 of the donors, about 179 million T cells yielded 100 million or so unique TCR beta sequences and around 280 Gb of sequence data. Roughly 320 gigabases of sequencing data and 70 million to 95 million unique TCR sequences made up an early release that covered approximately 700 HLA-typed donors. The genetic ancestry cluster associated with self-reported Caucasian donors included about 81% of the 398 genotyped donors. The aim of the study was to test whether cataloging public T cell receptors could identify signatures of past pathogen exposure. The T cell repertoires of around 730 subjects were profiled by immunosequencing and related to cytomegalovirus serostatus. Besides the first cohort of 666 subjects, a separate validation cohort made up of around 120 different subjects was used. To predict cytomegalovirus infection status, the study combined high-throughput TCR immunosequencing, statistical association of individual TCRs with disease status, and machine learning. In a later analysis, previously published TCR beta repertoires from 500 to 750 donors were re-analyzed and high-resolution HLA genotyping was added so that TCR occurrence patterns could be studied. In the later analysis, no new phenotypic data were used to find candidate immune exposures; instead, reliance was placed on TCR beta sequences and their occurrence across donors. In an earlier analysis of around 540 of the donors, high-throughput TCR beta sequencing was used to judge whether each TCR beta V gene segment behaved as functional or pseudogenic. Donor age, sex, ethnicity and CMV serostatus were compiled together with the repertoire data. Genome-wide SNP genotypes for about 65% of the 666 donors were used in a later genetic analysis, which treated that subset as a discovery cohort. Every repertoire in the discovery cohort had been generated on one and the same sequencing platform. Both class I and class II loci were covered by HLA typing, at four-digit resolution. Typing coverage differed by locus: A, B, C, DRB1 and DQB1 were typed in roughly 620-640 donors, DQA1 in 500 to 550, DPA1 in over 600, and DPB1 in 472. Because of strong linkage in the cohort, roughly five DR-DQ haplotypes were treated as single units for association and clustering. On average, around 200,000 unique TCR beta nucleotide sequences were sequenced per donor among some 430 genotyped donors of the cohort, with around 19% of those sequences being non-productive. Study-wide conclusions, independent of this receptor: In a later analysis, most CMV-associated TCR beta chains were found to appear HLA-restricted, with HLA associations seemingly driven largely by CMV exposure. V-gene and J-gene trimming of TCR beta chains was associated with a missense DCLRE1C variant in a later genetic analysis, and the association was replicated in an independent cohort. A later analysis found that HLA-associated TCR beta chains were more clonally expanded and had lower generation probabilities than equally common non-associated chains. HLA typing was unavailable for some donors at each locus, so association tests used only the typed subset. Because counts were too low, 15 or so rarely observed V segments, including chromosome 9 orphons, were excluded from the earlier analysis of 587 of the donors. A later analysis reported that several top co-occurrence clusters appeared linked to parvovirus B19, influenza, CMV and Epstein-Barr virus. A further reported finding was that TCR beta sequences accurately predicted the HLA-A and HLA-B alleles for most subjects in the first cohort. The only immune exposure information available for the cohort was CMV serostatus. A later analysis associated 17,000 or so TCR beta sequences with specific HLA alleles at a false discovery rate of 0.05. In vitro tests confirmed that three of the cytomegalovirus-associated TCR beta chains recognize cytomegalovirus antigens. The presence/absence analyses assumed that sequencing depth was roughly uniform across donors, and that assumption may not be true. In both the original and validation cohorts, the classifier was reported to diagnose cytomegalovirus status with high specificity and sensitivity. An earlier analysis of approximately 540 of the donors showed that most TCR beta V segments appeared in productive rearrangements either about 87% or about 30% of the time, which broadly matched IMGT annotations. In a later analysis, the rate of TCR association differed among HLA loci, with DRB1 alleles having the most associated TCRs and HLA-C alleles having the fewest. Linkage disequilibrium might explain the correlated functional status among segregating V segments, but an unknown experimental factor could not be ruled out. A later genetic analysis reported fewer N-insertions in productive TCRs among donors in an Asian-associated ancestry cluster than the 666-donor mean. Most TCR sequences were observed very rarely across donors, whereas some public TCRs were present in many individuals. Assigning TCR associations to individual alleles was difficult when HLA alleles, especially DR and DQ, strongly co-occurred. Some IMGT-functional V segments, including TRBV6-2 and TRBV6-3, could not be distinguished by the 87-base-pair reads and were therefore excluded. A total of 164 TCR beta chains were listed by the study as associated with cytomegalovirus. A cluster of highly shared sequence variants was judged likely to represent a technical artifact of the sequencing pipeline. According to the authors, the approach could potentially be generalized to other disease states and immunological phenotypes. The cohort was sequenced for TCR beta chains only, and without alpha or paired-chain data the features that could be detected were limited.

The CDR3 starts with the cysteine, ends with the phenylalanine, and has 13 residues. Just the 39-base CDR3 DNA is kept, in frame starting at base 1. From a lookup of the germline V gene, CDR1 and CDR2 are SNHLY and FYNNEI. Cut back by 6 bases and 0 bases, the V and J ends lie 8 bases apart. The cohort consisted of hundreds of healthy bone marrow donors. At the time of sampling, every cohort member was nominally healthy, though immune exposures that went unrecorded were likely present. The donor tested CMV seronegative, placing the donor among the 352 seronegative members of the cohort. Each donor provided a peripheral blood sample, and peripheral blood mononuclear cells were used for TCR beta sequencing. Genomic DNA was extracted from the blood cell samples with the Qiagen DNeasy Blood Extraction Kit.

The receptor's source is a man aged 25 to 40 in good health and CMV-seronegative. The chain links TRBV2 with TRBJ1-2, with the D gene call left open. The sample taken for sequencing was PBMCs. The CDR3: CASRTGTNYGYTF. In nucleotides, the sequence is TGTGCCAGCAGAACGGGGACTAACTATGGCTACACCTTC.